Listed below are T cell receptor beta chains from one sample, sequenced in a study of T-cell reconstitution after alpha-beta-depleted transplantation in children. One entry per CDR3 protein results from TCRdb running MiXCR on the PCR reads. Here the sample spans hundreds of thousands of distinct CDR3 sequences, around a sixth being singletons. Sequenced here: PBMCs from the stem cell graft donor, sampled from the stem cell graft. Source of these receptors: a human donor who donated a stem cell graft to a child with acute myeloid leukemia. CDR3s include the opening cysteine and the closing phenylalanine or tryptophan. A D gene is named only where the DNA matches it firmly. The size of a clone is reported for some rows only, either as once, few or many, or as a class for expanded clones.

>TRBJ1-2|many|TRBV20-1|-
TGCAGTGCTCTCTCCGGGACCGACAACACCTTCTATGGCTACACCTTC
CSALSGTDNTFYGYTF
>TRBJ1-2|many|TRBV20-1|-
TGCAGTGCTAGAACTACAGGGCTGGATGGCTACACCTTC
CSARTTGLDGYTF
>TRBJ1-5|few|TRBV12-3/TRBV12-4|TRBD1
TGTGCCAGCAGTGTACAGGGGGCTTATCAGCCCCAGCATTTT
CASSVQGAYQPQHF
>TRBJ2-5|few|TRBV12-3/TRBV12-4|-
TGTGCCAGCAGTTTTCTTGGGCAGGGAATGGAGACCCAGTACTTC
CASSFLGQGMETQYF
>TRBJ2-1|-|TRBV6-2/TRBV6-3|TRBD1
TGTGCCAGCAGTACCATGGACAGGAGCTCCTACAATGAGCAGTTCTTC
CASSTMDRSSYNEQFF
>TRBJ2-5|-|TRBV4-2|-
TGTGCCAGCAGCCACCCGGAGAAACAAGAGACCCAGTACTTC
CASSHPEKQETQYF
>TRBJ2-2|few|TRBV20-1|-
TGCAGTGCTAGAGGGGGTTCGACCGGGGAGCTGTTTTTT
CSARGGSTGELFF
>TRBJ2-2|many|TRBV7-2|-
TGTGCCAGCAGCTTAGCGGTCCATGGTGGGGGGGAGCTGTTTTTT
CASSLAVHGGGELFF
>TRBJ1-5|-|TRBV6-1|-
TGTGCCAGCAGTGGTTCGGTGAACAATCAGCCCCAGCATTTT
CASSGSVNNQPQHF
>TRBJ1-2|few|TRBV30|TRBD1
TGTGCCTGGAGGGACAGGGAGAATGGCTACACCTTC
CAWRDRENGYTF
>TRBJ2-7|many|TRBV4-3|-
TGCGCCAGCAGCCAAGGGACAAATTCCTACGAGCAGTACTTC
CASSQGTNSYEQYF
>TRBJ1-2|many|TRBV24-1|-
TGTGCCACCAGTGACCCATCGACAGCTAACTATGGCTACACCTTC
CATSDPSTANYGYTF
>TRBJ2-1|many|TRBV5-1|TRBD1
TGCGCCAGCAGCTTGCGGACAGGGGTCGATGAGCAGTTCTTC
CASSLRTGVDEQFF
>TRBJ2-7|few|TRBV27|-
TGTGCCAGCAGTACCGCTAGCTACGAGCAGTACTTC
CASSTASYEQYF
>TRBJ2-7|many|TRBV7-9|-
TGTGCCAGCAGCTTGGCAGGATGGGACGAGCAGTACTTC
CASSLAGWDEQYF
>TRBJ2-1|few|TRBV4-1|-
TGCGCCAGCAGCCAAGCATCAACAGGGTGGGGTGAGCAGTTCTTC
CASSQASTGWGEQFF
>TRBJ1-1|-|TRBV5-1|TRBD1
TGCGCCAGCAGCTTTGGAGCCGGGACAGGGAACACTGAAGCTTTCTTT
CASSFGAGTGNTEAFF
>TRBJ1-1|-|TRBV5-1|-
TGCGCCAGCAGCTTGGACGGGGCCCTAGCTTTCTTT
CASSLDGALAFF
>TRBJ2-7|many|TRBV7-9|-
TGTGCCAGCAGCTCGGGGGTACAGGGATGGGTGTACGAGCAGTACTTC
CASSSGVQGWVYEQYF
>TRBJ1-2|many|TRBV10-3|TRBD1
TGTGCCATCAGTGAGGGACAGGGCGTAGTTGATGGCTACACCTTC
CAISEGQGVVDGYTF
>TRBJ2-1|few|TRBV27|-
TGTGCCAGCAGTGCCATAAGCCTCGTGAGGAACAATGAGCAGTTCTTC
CASSAISLVRNNEQFF
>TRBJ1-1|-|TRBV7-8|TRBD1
TGTGCCAGCAGCTTAGAGGGACAGCAAGCTTTCTTT
CASSLEGQQAFF
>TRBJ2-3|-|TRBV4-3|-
TGCGCCAGCAGCCAGGGGCTAGCGCGGGGGCGCACAGATACGCAGTATTTT
CASSQGLARGRTDTQYF
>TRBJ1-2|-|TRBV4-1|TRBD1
TGCGCCAGCATCCAAGCAAATCAGGGGGCTGACGATGGCTACACCTTC
CASIQANQGADDGYTF
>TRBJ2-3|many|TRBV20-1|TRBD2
TGCAGTGCGAACGGGGAGACGGGGGGGAGCACAGATACGCAGTATTTT
CSANGETGGSTDTQYF
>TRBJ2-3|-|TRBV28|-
TGTGCCAGCAGTCAACCGGGAACGGTGATAGATACGCAGTATTTT
CASSQPGTVIDTQYF
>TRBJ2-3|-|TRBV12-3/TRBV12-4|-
TGTGCCAGCGGGAGGTCACCCCGCACAGATAGGCAGTATTTT
CASGRSPRTDRQYF
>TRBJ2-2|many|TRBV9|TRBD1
TGTGCCAGCAGACGTAGTGGGACAGGCATCACCGGGGAGCTGTTTTTT
CASRRSGTGITGELFF
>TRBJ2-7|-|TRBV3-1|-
TGTGCCAGCAGCCAAGATCAGGGGGACTTGCTTCCCTCCTACGAGCAGTACTTC
CASSQDQGDLLPSYEQYF
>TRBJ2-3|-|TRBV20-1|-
TGCAGTGCTAGAGTACCGTACTATTCCACAGATACGCAGTATTTT
CSARVPYYSTDTQYF
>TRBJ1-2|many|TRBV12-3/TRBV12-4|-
TGTGCCAGCAGTCAGGACTCCAACTATGGCTACACCTTC
CASSQDSNYGYTF